This T cell receptor beta chain was identified in a study of T cells in localized non-small cell lung cancer (TCRdb year 2020). Background on the whole study: Comparing tumors with uninvolved tumor-adjacent lungs, the study looked at the T cell repertoires of over 200 patients with early-stage NSCLC. The cohort consisted of 200 to 250 treatment-naive NSCLC patients whose localized lung tumors had been resected. The mean age of the NSCLC patients was less than 70 years, with 130 or so men and about a hundred women. The paper's findings and limits, for the study overall: Uninvolved tumor-adjacent lung showed the highest T cell clonality, higher than tumor, which suggests more focused antigenic responses in the uninvolved tumor-adjacent lung. Because the study design was exploratory, TCR variables were selected using unadjusted p-values without false-discovery rate correction. Longer overall survival was associated with higher T cell density in blood, whereas shorter survival was associated with higher clonality in adjacent lung. Because multi-region tumor sequencing was not done, intratumor heterogeneity could not be ruled out. A median of roughly 56 of the top 100 tumor clones were detected in paired uninvolved adjacent lung, and under 30 of these tumor clones were also found among the top 100 clones of the paired uninvolved adjacent lung.

As for this clone: What this receptor recognizes is not known. There are no base qualities to consult, and no much larger clone falls within one base.

Counted from cysteine to phenylalanine, this CDR3 has 16 amino acids. Kept here is only the CDR3 DNA, which spans 48 bases and is read in frame from base 1. CDR1 and CDR2 are read off the germline V gene as ENHRY and SYGVKD. Ends trimmed: V by 2 bases, J by 3 bases; bases unmatched to a gene: 6. TCR beta CDR3 regions were sequenced from DNA using the immunoSEQ Assay. In the original analysis: T cell density was computed as TCR beta template counts normalized to usable DNA estimated by amplifying housekeeping genes. The preseqR package was used to estimate richness by extrapolating to 400,000 templates for PBMC samples and to 120,000 templates for tissue samples. Clonality was taken to be one minus Pielou's evenness. Tissue-enriched TCRs were identified by differential abundance testing using productive amino-acid clonotypes, minimum total count 5 and alpha 0.1. The Jaccard Index and the Morisita Overlap Index were used to quantify repertoire overlap between compartments. GLIPH clustered TCR beta CDR3s with public tetramer-defined viral CDR3s; viral motifs required at least three viral sequences plus V-gene enrichment. As stored in TCRdb, this immuneACCESS dataset retains in-frame rearrangements with V and J assigned. A fraction of the clones does not appear; measured against another copy, unresolved V genes explain less than half of the discrepancy, and the remainder lacks a known reason. The V and J calls and clone size come from that table; D and trimming were worked out from the DNA. For this sample there are 2,500 to 3,000 clones; about 30% appear just once. Roughly 20% of the sample goes to the ten largest clones.

At diagnosis, peripheral blood, uninvolved tumor-adjacent lung and tumor were collected and stored as a combination of fresh-frozen and FFPE material. The receptor comes from a female donor aged 60 or older with stage II squamous cell lung carcinoma. The sample was lung tumor tissue, taken before any cancer treatment. The sequence joins TRBV10-3 to TRBJ2-3, and 9 bases in between align with TRBD2. The CDR3 region: CAISETTSGGTDTQYF. The DNA is TGTGCCATCAGTGAGACGACTAGCGGAGGAACAGATACGCAGTATTTT.